Below are 18 T cell receptor beta chains sequenced from a single sample in a study of cytomegalovirus exposure and HLA in healthy donors. PCR involved 60 Vbeta and 13 Jbeta primers. TCRdb's table, derived via immunoSEQ multiplex PCR, lists solely in-frame clones and lacks some. The repertoire holds some 170,000 clones, with over 60% as singletons. Sequenced input: PBMCs. All receptors derive from a woman in her thirties in good health and CMV-seronegative.

The chain recombines TRBV9 with TRBJ1-2, with 7 nucleotides matching TRBD1. The length of the CDR3 is 13 residues. Germline V gene lookup returns CDR1 SGDLS and CDR2 YYNGEE. J was trimmed by 6 bases and V by 4 bases; bases with no gene match: 6. CDR3 protein: CASSMRTGDGYTF. CDR3 in DNA: TGTGCCAGCAGCATGCGGACAGGCGATGGCTACACCTTC.

J is TRBJ1-4 and V is TRBV9; D call uncertain. Germline CDR1 reads SGDLS; CDR2 reads YYNGEE. This CDR3 has 15 amino acids. Trimming took off 4 bases at V and 4 bases at J, with 14 bases between the two ends. CDR3 nucleotides: TGTGCCAGCAGCACCCTGACTGGCTTTAATGAAAAACTGTTTTTT. Its protein is CASSTLTGFNEKLFF. The full variable domain, completed using reference TRBV9 and TRBJ1-4, is DSGVTQTPKHLITATGQRVTLRCSPRSGDLSVYWYQQSLDQGLQFLIQYYNGEERAKGNILERFSAQQFPDLHSELNLSSLELGDSALYFCASSTLTGFNEKLFFGSGTQLSVL.

The chain uses TRBV9 and TRBJ2-1; 8 bases match TRBD2. CDR1 SGDLS and CDR2 YYNGEE come from the germline V gene. The V and J ends lost 5 bases and 6 bases, in that order; junction bases with no gene match: 10. The CDR3 is 15 residues long. CDR3 DNA: TGTGCCAGCAGGGGAGCGGGGGACACACCCAATGAGCAGTTCTTC. Protein sequence: CASRGAGDTPNEQFF.

The gene calls are TRBV19 and TRBJ1-1; D not certain. The CDR3 length is 12 residues. Germline V gene sequence: CDR1 LNHDA, CDR2 SQIVND (reference sequence). V was pared by 5 bases and J by 7 bases, with 11 bases between. This CDR3 is CASSFLWSEAFF. CDR3 coding DNA: TGTGCCAGTAGTTTTCTGTGGAGTGAAGCTTTCTTT.

This clone was detected a few times. V is TRBV9 and J is TRBJ1-2; 8 bases fit TRBD1. V shed 3 bases, J shed 4 bases, and the junction held 8 bases outside the gene matches. This CDR3 has 15 residues. Germline CDR1 reads SGDLS; CDR2 reads YYNGEE. This CDR3 is CASSAETGAIYGYTF. CDR3 sequence (DNA): TGTGCCAGCAGCGCCGAGACAGGGGCAATCTATGGCTACACCTTC.

This clone was observed a handful of times. The chain employs TRBV6-6 and TRBJ2-1, with 10 bases that match TRBD2. After removal of 6 bases from V and 0 bases from J, the junction contained 2 bases not matched to a gene. This CDR3 spans 15 amino acids. Germline CDR1 reads MNHNY; CDR2 reads SVGAGI (reference sequence). CDR3 sequence reads: CASRPSGSSYNEQFF. CDR3 bases: TGTGCCAGCAGACCTAGCGGGAGCTCCTACAATGAGCAGTTCTTC.

The chain carries TRBV9 and TRBJ2-6, with D uncertain. Trimming removed 0 bases at V and 0 bases at J, with 7 bases between. The CDR3 is made up of 16 amino acids. CDR1 is SGDLS, CDR2 YYNGEE, per germline. The CDR3 spells CASSVARFSGANVLTF. CDR3 DNA sequence: TGTGCCAGCAGCGTAGCCAGGTTCTCTGGGGCCAACGTCCTGACTTTC.

The chain links TRBV28 to TRBJ2-7, with D possibly TRBD1 on 6 matching bases. Trimming took 2 bases from V and 6 from J, leaving 14 bases between them. The length of the CDR3 is 14 residues. CDR1 and CDR2 (germline): MDHEN, SYDVKM. CDR3 nucleotides: TGTGCCAGCAGTTTACCCCTAGCCAGGGGCGAGCAGTACTTC. Translating it yields CASSLPLARGEQYF. Complete variable domain (other parts from reference TRBV28 and TRBJ2-7): DVKVTQSSRYLVKRTGEKVFLECVQDMDHENMFWYRQDPGLGLRLIYFSYDVKMKEKGDIPEGYSVSREKKERFSLILESASTNQTSMYLCASSLPLARGEQYFGPGTRLTVT.

The chain couples TRBV29-1 to TRBJ1-4, with no clear D. Trimming stripped 7 bases from V and 8 bases from J, with 20 bases between. Per germline, CDR1 SQVTM and CDR2 ANQGSEA. CDR3 length equals 14 residues. CDR3 coding DNA: TGCAGCGCCAAGAAAGGTAGCGGTGGGGAAAAACTGTTTTTT. Translating it yields CSAKKGSGGEKLFF.

The rearrangement uses TRBV4-2 and TRBJ2-7, with D unresolved. V lost 7 bases, J lost 6 bases, and 7 bases lay in between. The CDR3 length is 10 residues. Germline V gene lookup returns CDR1 LGHNA and CDR2 YNFKEQ. As DNA, the CDR3 is TGTGCCAGCACGGGTTGCGAGCAGTACTTC. Translation: CASTGCEQYF.

The CDR3, as DNA: TGTGCCAGCAGCAGCCGGGACAGGGTATACAATGAGCAGTTCTTC. Translated: CASSSRDRVYNEQFF. This sequence joins TRBV7-2 and TRBJ2-1; 9 positions match TRBD1. Per the germline V gene, CDR1 is SGHTA and CDR2 is FQGNSA. Germline trimming cut 5 bases from V and 4 bases from J; bases unmatched to any gene: 6. CDR3 length: 15 amino acids.

A few counts support this clone. The CDR3 sequence is CASSYVRRRTGDGYTF. The CDR3 DNA is TGTGCCAGCAGTTACGTTCGTCGAAGGACAGGGGACGGCTACACCTTC. V gene TRBV6-5 combines with J gene TRBJ1-2; 9 bases are a match to TRBD1. This CDR3 comprises 16 residues. Per germline, CDR1 MNHEY and CDR2 SVGAGI. Losses at the gene ends were 2 bases for V and 8 bases for J; bases not matched to a gene: 12.

This clone was counted a few times. The V gene is TRBV19, the J gene TRBJ1-2, with 7 bases that match TRBD1. Germline V lookup: CDR1 LNHDA, CDR2 SQIVND (reference sequence). Trimming at V came to 4 bases and at J to 1 base, leaving 12 bases not matched to a gene. There are 17 residues in the CDR3. CDR3 sequence: CASSRLVGTESNYGYTF. In nucleotides, the CDR3 is TGTGCCAGTAGTAGGTTGGTCGGGACAGAAAGTAACTATGGCTACACCTTC.

This clone showed up just a few times. The rearrangement links TRBV29-1 to TRBJ1-4; D ambiguous. V shed 5 bases and J shed 7 bases, with 14 bases lying between them. Looked up from germline, CDR1 is SQVTM and CDR2 is ANQGSEA. The CDR3 has 13 amino acids. CDR3 in amino acids: CSVIEQYGEKLFF. CDR3 nucleotides: TGCAGCGTTATTGAACAGTACGGTGAAAAACTGTTTTTT.

V gene TRBV5-1 combines with J gene TRBJ1-1, with 11 bases aligning to TRBD1. Germline V gene data show CDR1 as SGHRS and CDR2 as YFSETQ. The CDR3 spans 15 residues. The junction had 8 bases not matched to a gene; V was cut back by 2 bases and J by 8 bases. CDR3 coding DNA: TGCGCCAGCAGCTTCTTTAGAGGACAGGGGGCCGAAGCTTTCTTT. Translation gives CASSFFRGQGAEAFF.

Concerning this clone itself: The junction does not match germline at one end; this may be a read error. The chain joins TRBV7-2 to TRBJ2-1; the D gene is possibly TRBD1 (5 bases). The CDR3 runs to 15 residues. Looked up from germline, CDR1 is SGHTA and CDR2 is FQGNSA. The CDR3 sequence is CASSFRRVSDKEQFF. The CDR3 DNA reads as TGTGCCAGCAGCTTTCGACGGGTTTCGGACAAGGAGCAGTTCTTC.

The chain links TRBV9 to TRBJ2-2, with 11 bases that match TRBD2. V lost 1 base, J lost 6 bases, and 5 bases stayed unmatched. Germline lookup yields CDR1 SGDLS and CDR2 YYNGEE. The length of the CDR3 is 16 residues. CDR3 in amino acids: CASSVFFSGGAGELFF. The CDR3 region has the DNA TGTGCCAGCAGCGTATTTTTTAGCGGGGGGGCCGGGGAGCTGTTTTTT.

This chain uses TRBV2 with TRBJ2-7, with D possibly matching TRBD1 (6 bases). Between the trimmed V and J ends, which lost 4 bases and 6 bases, there was a span of 16 bases. This CDR3 comprises 14 residues. CDR1 is SNHLY and CDR2 is FYNNEI in the germline V gene. CDR3 DNA sequence: TGTGCCAGCAGTGGGGTAGTACAGGGTGCCGAGCAGTACTTC. Amino acids: CASSGVVQGAEQYF.